Included here is one TCR beta chain sequence, with context. This entry belongs to a study of blood T cells in healthy people across ages. Overall study context: For every two T cells, template switching captured about one barcoded beta molecule.

Primed by a sample-barcoded 5' primer and a J-beta primer mix, a second PCR proceeded for about 7 to 11 cycles. A single record per CDR3 protein comes from TCRdb applying MiXCR to the 5' RACE reads. The sample includes around 1,600,000 distinct CDR3 sequences, roughly 43% of them seen just once. V was pared by 1 base and J by 4 bases, with 7 bases between. Germline loops: CDR1 SQVTM, CDR2 ANQGSEA. The length of the CDR3 is 12 residues. This receptor was identified in a woman aged 18 to 35 in good health. Specimen: blood. The chain recombines TRBV29-1 with TRBJ1-1; D unclear. CDR3 protein: CSVEAGVTEAFF. DNA for the CDR3: TGCAGCGTTGAAGCCGGGGTCACTGAAGCTTTCTTT.